This T cell receptor beta chain derives from a study of blood T cell repertoires in COVID-19. Turning to the study itself: T cells, B-cell-depleted T cells, or PBMCs provided the cDNA or gDNA that served as material.

How the authors handled the data: Reference gene primer amplification gave nucleated cell count estimates. The table came from immunoSEQ multiplex PCR; TCRdb's copy has only in-frame clones and leaves some out. For V, J and clone size, that table is used; D and trimming come from the DNA. The table records about 120,000 clones, around 89% of them present only once. Germline V gene sequence: CDR1 LNHDA, CDR2 SQIVND (reference sequence). V shed 5 bases, J shed 5 bases, and the junction held 16 bases outside the gene matches. The CDR3 consists of 18 residues. Sequencing input: peripheral blood. The clonotype originates from a human donor with acute or convalescent COVID-19. The donor label of this sample is uncertain. J is TRBJ1-5 and V is TRBV19, with 9 positions matching TRBD1. The CDR3 DNA reads as TGTGCCAGTAGTCATTGGGACAGGGCCCCCCTAAGTTATCAGCCCCAGCATTTT. Translated: CASSHWDRAPLSYQPQHF.